The rows below give T cell receptor beta chains drawn from one sample of a study of cytomegalovirus exposure and HLA in healthy donors. The table came from immunoSEQ multiplex PCR; TCRdb's copy has only in-frame clones and leaves some out. The data show 65,000 to 90,000 clones, roughly 70% seen once. Sequencing was done on a sample of PBMCs. These receptors were taken from a man aged 40-55 years in good health and CMV-seronegative. Both conserved end residues are part of each CDR3. The D gene is left open where the match is weak. Clone size appears in some rows only: once, few, many, or a class for an expanded clone.

abundance	v_gene	d_gene	j_gene	CDR3aa	CDR3nt
NA	TRBV5-1	NA	TRBJ2-7	CASSLVTSNSYEQYF	TGCGCCAGCAGCTTGGTGACATCTAACTCCTACGAGCAGTACTTC
NA	TRBV9	TRBD2	TRBJ2-3	CASSVTGTSSDTQYF	TGTGCCAGCAGCGTTACCGGGACTAGCTCAGATACGCAGTATTTT
NA	TRBV2	TRBD2	TRBJ2-1	CASSEIAGREQFF	TGTGCCAGCAGTGAGATAGCGGGGCGTGAGCAGTTCTTC
NA	TRBV7-9	TRBD1	TRBJ1-2	CASSLAQGQGCGYTF	TGTGCCAGCAGCTTAGCGCAGGGACAGGGGTGTGGCTACACCTTC
NA	TRBV20-1	TRBD1	TRBJ1-2	CSATDRGGYTF	TGCAGTGCTACCGACAGGGGTGGCTACACCTTC
NA	TRBV6-1	TRBD1	TRBJ2-7	CASSGPTGNYEQYF	TGTGCCAGCAGTGGACCGACAGGGAACTACGAGCAGTACTTC
NA	TRBV28	TRBD2	TRBJ2-1	CASRPTGTSGGYNEQFF	TGTGCCAGCAGGCCGACCGGGACTAGCGGGGGCTACAATGAGCAGTTCTTC
NA	TRBV7-5	NA	TRBJ2-1	CVRLRAGHNEQFF	TGTGTCAGACTAAGGGCAGGGCACAATGAGCAGTTCTTC
NA	TRBV19	NA	TRBJ2-1	CASTMTPLSYNEQFF	TGTGCCAGTACTATGACACCCCTCTCCTACAATGAGCAGTTCTTC
NA	TRBV7-2	TRBD1	TRBJ1-4	CASSLGDREDEKLFF	TGTGCCAGCAGCTTAGGGGACAGGGAGGATGAAAAACTGTTTTTT
NA	TRBV7-3	TRBD1	TRBJ2-7	CASSPDRDHEQYF	TGTGCCAGCAGCCCCGACAGGGACCACGAGCAGTACTTC
NA	TRBV18	NA	TRBJ1-2	CASSPTEVGVLSQGYTF	TGTGCCAGCTCACCAACGGAGGTGGGTGTTCTGTCCCAGGGCTACACCTTC
NA	TRBV18	NA	TRBJ2-1	CASSPSDNEQFF	TGTGCCAGCTCACCGTCTGACAATGAGCAGTTCTTC
NA	TRBV2	NA	TRBJ2-2	CASSEERVTGELFF	TGTGCCAGCAGTGAAGAGAGGGTCACCGGGGAGCTGTTTTTT
NA	TRBV2	TRBD2	TRBJ2-3	CASRAWTSGGADTQYF	TGTGCCAGCAGGGCCTGGACTAGCGGGGGGGCAGATACGCAGTATTTT
NA	TRBV15	NA	TRBJ1-2	CATSGRTETNYGYTF	TGTGCCACCAGCGGACGGACAGAGACTAACTATGGCTACACCTTC
NA	TRBV28	NA	TRBJ1-4	CASSLGPSYEKLFF	TGTGCCAGCAGTTTGGGCCCAAGCTACGAAAAACTGTTTTTT
NA	TRBV7-9	TRBD2	TRBJ2-7	CSSSPRSGTSAGEQYF	TGTTCCAGCAGCCCCCGGTCGGGGACTAGTGCGGGCGAGCAGTACTTC
NA	TRBV5-1	TRBD1	TRBJ1-1	CASNPSPGQKNTEAFF	TGCGCCAGCAACCCTTCTCCGGGACAGAAGAACACTGAAGCTTTCTTT
NA	TRBV7-2	NA	TRBJ1-5	CASSFRVDQPQHF	TGTGCCAGCAGCTTCAGGGTTGATCAGCCCCAGCATTTT
NA	TRBV6-5	NA	TRBJ2-3	CASRNSDTQYF	TGTGCCAGCAGGAACTCAGATACGCAGTATTTT
few	TRBV7-2	NA	TRBJ1-1	CASSHRVPEAFF	TGTGCCAGCAGCCACAGGGTCCCTGAAGCTTTCTTT
NA	TRBV21-1	NA	TRBJ1-5	CASSKADTLGSNQPQHF	TGTGCCAGCAGCAAAGCGGACACACTTGGTAGCAATCAGCCCCAGCATTTT
NA	TRBV4-1	TRBD1	TRBJ2-4	CASSQPGQGNRGAKNIQYF	TGCGCCAGCAGCCAACCGGGACAGGGGAACCGGGGGGCCAAAAACATTCAGTACTTC
NA	TRBV7-9	NA	TRBJ2-7	CASSAPGVPYEQYF	TGTGCCAGCAGCGCCCCGGGGGTCCCCTACGAGCAGTACTTC
NA	TRBV11-3	NA	TRBJ2-7	CASSPTWSHEQYF	TGTGCCAGCAGCCCCACATGGTCCCACGAGCAGTACTTC
few	TRBV9	NA	TRBJ2-1	CASSPHRAHVDNEQFF	TGTGCCAGCAGCCCCCACAGGGCGCACGTGGACAATGAGCAGTTCTTC
NA	TRBV7-9	TRBD1	TRBJ2-7	CSSSTRDRGGYEQYF	TGTTCCAGCAGCACCCGGGACAGGGGCGGATACGAGCAGTACTTC
NA	TRBV18	NA	TRBJ2-1	CASSPRGTGYNEQFF	TGTGCCAGCTCACCACGGGGAACGGGGTACAATGAGCAGTTCTTC